A selection of T cell receptor beta chains follows, all from one sample in a study of T cells in Graves' hyperthyroidism and ophthalmopathy. TCRdb reprocessed the multiplex PCR reads with MiXCR, giving one entry per CDR3 protein. The table lists about 200,000 distinct CDR3 sequences, roughly 17% of them singletons. What was sequenced was blood. These receptors were obtained from a middle-aged man with Graves' hyperthyroidism. CDR3s include the opening cysteine and the closing phenylalanine or tryptophan. The D gene is left open where the match is weak. The size entry is marked missing in some rows and otherwise reads once, few, many or a size class.

CDR3 DNA	CDR3 protein	clone size	V gene	J gene	D gene
TGCGCCAGCAGCTTTCTAGGGACAGCCGGGGAAAAACTGTTTTTT	CASSFLGTAGEKLFF	.	TRBV5-1	TRBJ1-4	TRBD1
TGCGCCAGCAGCACGACTGGGGAGAGCAATGAGCAGTTCTTC	CASSTTGESNEQFF	.	TRBV5-1	TRBJ2-1	.
TGTGCCAGCAGCATCATCGGACAGGGCAAGATTGTCCCTGAAGCTTTCTTT	CASSIIGQGKIVPEAFF	.	TRBV7-9	TRBJ1-1	TRBD1
TGTACCAGCAGTCCCCCGTCGAGGGGTGAAAAACTGTTTTTT	CTSSPPSRGEKLFF	.	TRBV28	TRBJ1-4	.
TGTGCCAGCAGCTTGGTTTTTCGACTAATGTACAATGAGCAGTTCTTC	CASSLVFRLMYNEQFF	few	TRBV5-5	TRBJ2-1	.
TGTGCCAGCAGCCAAGGGGTCAGGGTGAATCAGTTCTTC	CASSQGVRVNQFF	.	TRBV3-1	TRBJ2-1	.
TGCAGTGCTAATGAGGGAGGTTACCAAGAGACCCAGTACTTC	CSANEGGYQETQYF	many	TRBV20-1	TRBJ2-5	.
TGCAGTGCAATTCAACCAACTAATGAAAAACTGTTTTTT	CSAIQPTNEKLFF	.	TRBV20-1	TRBJ1-4	.
TGTGCCAGCAGCCCTTCAGGGGGGAGGGCAGATACGCAGTATTTT	CASSPSGGRADTQYF	many	TRBV11-2	TRBJ2-3	.
TGTGCCAGCAGTGAAGCTGTCGGGTTTGGCTACACCTTC	CASSEAVGFGYTF	few	TRBV2	TRBJ1-2	.
TGTGCCAGCAGTCTAAGCGTGGGGGGGGCCAACATCCTGACTTTC	CASSLSVGGANILTF	.	TRBV12-3/TRBV12-4	TRBJ2-6	.
TGTGCCACCAGTGAGGGACAGGGGATCAATCAGCCCCAGCATTTT	CATSEGQGINQPQHF	few	TRBV24-1	TRBJ1-5	TRBD1
TGTGCCAGCAGCTCCGACAGGGGAGGGACTGAAGCTTTCTTT	CASSSDRGGTEAFF	many	TRBV12-3/TRBV12-4	TRBJ1-1	TRBD1
TGTGCCAGCAGCCCGCGGGGGGCCTTCAATGAAAAACTGTTTTTT	CASSPRGAFNEKLFF	.	TRBV7-9	TRBJ1-4	.
TGTGCCAGCAGCTTAGCGGCGGGAGGGCACAATGAGCAGTTCTTC	CASSLAAGGHNEQFF	many	TRBV7-2	TRBJ2-1	TRBD2
TGTGCCAGCTCACCACTTTCGGGACAAAACACCGGGGAGCTGTTTTTT	CASSPLSGQNTGELFF	many	TRBV18	TRBJ2-2	.
TGTGCCAGCAGCCTCTCCAGTCCCGACGAGCAGTACTTC	CASSLSSPDEQYF	many	TRBV12-3/TRBV12-4	TRBJ2-7	.
TGTGCCAGCTCACAACGTGCTGGGTCTGAAGCTTTCTTT	CASSQRAGSEAFF	many	TRBV18	TRBJ1-1	.
TGTGCCAGCAGCTGGCGCGGAACCTACGAGCAGTACTTC	CASSWRGTYEQYF	.	TRBV5-5	TRBJ2-7	.
TGCGCCAGCAGCGTGGTATACGGGACAGGGGACACCGGGGAGCTGTTTTTT	CASSVVYGTGDTGELFF	.	TRBV5-1	TRBJ2-2	TRBD1
TGTGCCAGCAGTCTGACTAGCGGGACGGTGTACGAGCAGTACTTC	CASSLTSGTVYEQYF	many	TRBV2	TRBJ2-7	TRBD2
TGCGCCAGCAGTGAGGGGGCCGCTGCCACTGAAGCTTTCTTT	CASSEGAAATEAFF	few	TRBV10-1	TRBJ1-1	.
TGTGCCAGCTCGGGGCGGACAGATCGAGATGAAAAACTGTTTTTT	CASSGRTDRDEKLFF	many	TRBV18	TRBJ1-4	.
TGTGCCAGCAGCTCGTTTGACAGGACCTACAATGAGCAGTTCTTC	CASSSFDRTYNEQFF	medium-sized	TRBV11-3	TRBJ2-1	.
TGTGCCAGCAGTTTATCGGGGGCCCCGGGACTAGCGGGCCCCGGCGGTTTTTACAATGAGCAGTTCTTC	CASSLSGAPGLAGPGGFYNEQFF	many	TRBV27	TRBJ2-1	TRBD2
TGTGCCAGCGGGTCGGGGAGCGGGAGGGCCAATGAGCAGTTCTTC	CASGSGSGRANEQFF	many	TRBV6-1	TRBJ2-1	TRBD2
TGTGCCAGTAGTGACCGCCCTCGGGGGGCGGAGGGCTACACCTTC	CASSDRPRGAEGYTF	.	TRBV19	TRBJ1-2	.
TGCGCCAGCAGCTTGATTTTGGGCAATGAGCAGTTCTTC	CASSLILGNEQFF	many	TRBV5-1	TRBJ2-1	.
TGCAGTGCTCGGCCAGGGGTGGTCGGCAATCAGCCCCAGCATTTT	CSARPGVVGNQPQHF	.	TRBV20-1	TRBJ1-5	.
TGTGCCAGCTCACCGGGCAATATCAATCAGCCCCAGCATTTT	CASSPGNINQPQHF	many	TRBV18	TRBJ1-5	.
TGTGCCAGCAGGCGAGACATTGCAGATACGCAGTATTTT	CASRRDIADTQYF	many	TRBV7-6	TRBJ2-3	.
TGTGCCAGCAGCTGGGACAGGGGGGCCTACGAGCAGTACTTC	CASSWDRGAYEQYF	.	TRBV7-2	TRBJ2-7	TRBD1
TGCAGTGCTAGGATACTAGCGGGCGTTGAGACCCAGTACTTC	CSARILAGVETQYF	many	TRBV20-1	TRBJ2-5	TRBD2
TGCGCCAGCAGGCACCCGGGACGGTCTCTGAACACTGAAGCTTTCTTT	CASRHPGRSLNTEAFF	few	TRBV4-1	TRBJ1-1	.
TGTGCCAGCTCACCAGCGGGGGGGACTGAAGCTTTCTTT	CASSPAGGTEAFF	many	TRBV18	TRBJ1-1	.
TGTGCCAGCAGCTTGTTTGGGTGGGGACTAGAAGGAAACACCATATATTTT	CASSLFGWGLEGNTIYF	many	TRBV7-9	TRBJ1-3	.
TGTGCCAGCAGTTACTCGAGGACAGGCTACTACGAGCAGTACTTC	CASSYSRTGYYEQYF	.	TRBV6-6	TRBJ2-7	TRBD1
TGTGCCAGCAGCCCCTCACCGCTATCTCGGGCTAGCACAGATACGCAGTATTTT	CASSPSPLSRASTDTQYF	many	TRBV7-8	TRBJ2-3	.
TGCAGTGCTAGAGTGGATAGCGGGAGGAACACCGGGGAGCTGTTTTTT	CSARVDSGRNTGELFF	many	TRBV20-1	TRBJ2-2	TRBD2
TGTGCCTGGAGACAAACACTGTGGGAGGGGGAAGCTTTCTTT	CAWRQTLWEGEAFF	many	TRBV30	TRBJ1-1	.
TGTGCCAGCAGCTTAGCTATACACCAAGAGACCCAGTACTTC	CASSLAIHQETQYF	many	TRBV11-2	TRBJ2-5	.